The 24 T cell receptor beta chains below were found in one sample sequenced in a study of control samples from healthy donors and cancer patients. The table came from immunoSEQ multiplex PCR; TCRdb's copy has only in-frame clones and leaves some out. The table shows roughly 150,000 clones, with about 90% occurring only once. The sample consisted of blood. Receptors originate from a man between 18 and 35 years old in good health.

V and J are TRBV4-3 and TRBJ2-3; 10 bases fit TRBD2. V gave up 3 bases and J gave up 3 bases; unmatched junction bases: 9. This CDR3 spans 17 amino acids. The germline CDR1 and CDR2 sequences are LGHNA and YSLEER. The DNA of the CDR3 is TGCGCCAGCAGCCACCGAAGCGGGGGGGGCAAGACAGATACGCAGTATTTT. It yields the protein CASSHRSGGGKTDTQYF.

The CDR3 loop is CASSQDEFSSYEQYF. In DNA, the CDR3 is TGCGCCAGCAGCCAAGATGAGTTCAGTTCCTACGAGCAGTACTTC. The chain joins TRBV4-3 to TRBJ2-7; D is uncertain. The V and J ends lost 0 bases and 1 base respectively, with 10 bases between them. Germline V gene lookup returns CDR1 LGHNA and CDR2 YSLEER. The CDR3 totals 15 residues.

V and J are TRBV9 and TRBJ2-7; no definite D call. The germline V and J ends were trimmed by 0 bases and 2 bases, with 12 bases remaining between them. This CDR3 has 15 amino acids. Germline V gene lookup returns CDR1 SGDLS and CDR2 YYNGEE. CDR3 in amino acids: CASSVAPSDTYEQYF. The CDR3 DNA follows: TGTGCCAGCAGCGTAGCACCCAGCGACACCTACGAGCAGTACTTC.

The CDR3 nucleotides read TGTGCCACCATAGGACAGCGAAATCAGCCCCAGCATTTT. It is translated as CATIGQRNQPQHF. The chain is built from TRBV28 and TRBJ1-5; the D gene is possibly TRBD1 (6 bases). The CDR3 is 13 amino acids. Trimming removed 10 bases from V and 4 bases from J, with 14 bases in between. Germline V CDR1 and CDR2: MDHEN, SYDVKM.

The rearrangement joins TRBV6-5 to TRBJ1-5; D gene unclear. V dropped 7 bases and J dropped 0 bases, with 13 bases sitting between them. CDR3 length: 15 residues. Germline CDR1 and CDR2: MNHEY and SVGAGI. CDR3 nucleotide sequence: TGTGCCAGCACTCAACCGGGCCATAGCAATCAGCCCCAGCATTTT. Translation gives CASTQPGHSNQPQHF.

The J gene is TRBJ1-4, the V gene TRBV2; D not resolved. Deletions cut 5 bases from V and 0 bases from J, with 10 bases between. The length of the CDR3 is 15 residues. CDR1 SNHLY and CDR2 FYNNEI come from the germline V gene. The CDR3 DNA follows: TGTGCCAGCAGTATCAATCTTTCAACTAATGAAAAACTGTTTTTT. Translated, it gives CASSINLSTNEKLFF.

The CDR3 region has the DNA TGTGCCAGCAGTTCCCCGACAGGGACTGGGGCCAACGTCCTGACTTTC. This gives the protein CASSSPTGTGANVLTF. The chain combines TRBV6-5 with TRBJ2-6, with TRBD1 matching over 7 bases. V was clipped by 4 bases and J by 2 bases; unmatched bases: 5. Germline V gene data show CDR1 as MNHEY and CDR2 as SVGAGI. This CDR3 has 16 amino acids.

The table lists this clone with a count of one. The CDR3 nucleotides read TGTGCCAGCAGCTCCGGGGGGACAGAATATTACACCTTC. Protein product: CASSSGGTEYYTF. The chain joins TRBV5-6 to TRBJ1-2; 7 bases line up with TRBD1. V lost 3 bases and J lost 11; bases outside the gene matches: 10. In germline, CDR1 is SGHDT, CDR2 YYEEEE. This CDR3 is built from 13 residues.

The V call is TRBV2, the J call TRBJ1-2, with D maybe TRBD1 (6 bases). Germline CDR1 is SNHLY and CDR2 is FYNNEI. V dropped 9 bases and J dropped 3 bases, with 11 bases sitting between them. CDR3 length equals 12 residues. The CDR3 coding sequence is TGTGCCAGACGGGACACCGACTATGGCTACACCTTC. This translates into CARRDTDYGYTF.

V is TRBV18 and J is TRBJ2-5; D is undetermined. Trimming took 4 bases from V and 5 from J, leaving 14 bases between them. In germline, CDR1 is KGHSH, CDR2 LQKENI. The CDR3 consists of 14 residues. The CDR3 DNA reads TGTGCCAGCTCACTCCGCCACAAGGAGGAGACCCAGTACTTC. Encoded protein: CASSLRHKEETQYF.

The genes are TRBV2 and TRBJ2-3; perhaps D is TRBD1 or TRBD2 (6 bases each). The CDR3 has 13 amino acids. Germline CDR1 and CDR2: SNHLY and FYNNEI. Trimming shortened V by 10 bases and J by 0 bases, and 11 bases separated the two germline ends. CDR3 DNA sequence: TGTGCCAACCGGGGGCCGAGCACAGATACGCAGTATTTT. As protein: CANRGPSTDTQYF.

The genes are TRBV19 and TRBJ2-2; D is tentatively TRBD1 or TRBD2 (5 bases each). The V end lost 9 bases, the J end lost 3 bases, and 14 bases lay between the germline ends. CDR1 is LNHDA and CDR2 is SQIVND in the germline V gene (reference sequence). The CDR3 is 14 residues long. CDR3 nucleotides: TGTGCCAGCGGGACGGGATTACACACCGGGGAGCTGTTTTTT. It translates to CASGTGLHTGELFF.

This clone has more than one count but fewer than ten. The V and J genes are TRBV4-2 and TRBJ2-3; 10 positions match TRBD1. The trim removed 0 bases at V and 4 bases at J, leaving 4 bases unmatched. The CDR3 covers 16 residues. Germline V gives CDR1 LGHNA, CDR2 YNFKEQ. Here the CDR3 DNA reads TGTGCCAGCAGCCAAGATCAAGGACAGGGGGCAGATACGCAGTATTTT. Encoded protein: CASSQDQGQGADTQYF.

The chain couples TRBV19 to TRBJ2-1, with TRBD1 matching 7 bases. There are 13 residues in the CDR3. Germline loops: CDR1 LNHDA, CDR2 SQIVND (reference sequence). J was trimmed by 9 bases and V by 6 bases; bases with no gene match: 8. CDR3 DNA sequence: TGTGCCAGTAGGAGGGACAGTTCCCCTGAGCAGTTCTTC. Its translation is CASRRDSSPEQFF.

The CDR3 region has the DNA TGTGCCAGCAGCGCGGGCCCACACGGTGAAGCTTTCTTT. This encodes CASSAGPHGEAFF. The rearrangement links TRBV9 to TRBJ1-1, with unresolved D. This CDR3 region has 13 residues. CDR1 and CDR2 (germline): SGDLS, YYNGEE. Trimming removed 3 bases from V and 7 bases from J, with 13 bases in between.

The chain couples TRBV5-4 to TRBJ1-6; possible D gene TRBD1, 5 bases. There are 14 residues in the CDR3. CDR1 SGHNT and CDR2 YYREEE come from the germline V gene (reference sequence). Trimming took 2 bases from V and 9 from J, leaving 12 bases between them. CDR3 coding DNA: TGTGCCAGCAGCTTCGAGGGGTCGGGTTCACCCCTCCACTTT. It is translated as CASSFEGSGSPLHF.

The CDR3 reads CASSLRGTGGSGEQFF. The CDR3 DNA reads TGTGCCAGCAGCCTTCGAGGGACAGGGGGCTCGGGTGAGCAGTTCTTC. The chain carries TRBV5-4 and TRBJ2-1; 12 bases agree with TRBD1. Germline V gives CDR1 SGHNT, CDR2 YYREEE (reference sequence). This CDR3 region has 16 residues. After removal of 4 bases from V and 9 bases from J, the junction contained 11 bases not matched to a gene.

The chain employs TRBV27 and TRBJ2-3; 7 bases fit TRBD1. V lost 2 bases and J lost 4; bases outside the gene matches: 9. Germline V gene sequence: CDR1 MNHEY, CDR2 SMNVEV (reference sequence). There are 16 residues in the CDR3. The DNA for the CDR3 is TGTGCCAGCAGTTTAGGGCCAGGGGGTTGGGCAGATACGCAGTATTTT. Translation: CASSLGPGGWADTQYF.

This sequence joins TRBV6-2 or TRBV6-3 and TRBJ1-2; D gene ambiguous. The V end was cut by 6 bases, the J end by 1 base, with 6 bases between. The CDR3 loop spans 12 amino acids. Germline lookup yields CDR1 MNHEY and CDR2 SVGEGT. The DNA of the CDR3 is TGTGCCAGCAGCCGACTTAACTATGGCTACACCTTC. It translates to CASSRLNYGYTF.

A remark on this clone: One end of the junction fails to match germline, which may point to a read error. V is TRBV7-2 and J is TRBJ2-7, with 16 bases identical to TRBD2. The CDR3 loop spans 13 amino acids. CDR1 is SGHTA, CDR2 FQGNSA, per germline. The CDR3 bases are TGTGCCAGCAGCTTGGGACTAGCGGGGGGGTTCGTCTTC. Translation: CASSLGLAGGFVF.

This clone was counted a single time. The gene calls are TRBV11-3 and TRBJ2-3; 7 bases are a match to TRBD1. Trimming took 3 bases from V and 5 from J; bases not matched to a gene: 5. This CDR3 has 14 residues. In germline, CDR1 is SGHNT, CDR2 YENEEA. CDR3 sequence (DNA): TGTGCCAGCAGCTTTAGGGGGCGTCTAGATACGCAGTATTTT. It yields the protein CASSFRGRLDTQYF.

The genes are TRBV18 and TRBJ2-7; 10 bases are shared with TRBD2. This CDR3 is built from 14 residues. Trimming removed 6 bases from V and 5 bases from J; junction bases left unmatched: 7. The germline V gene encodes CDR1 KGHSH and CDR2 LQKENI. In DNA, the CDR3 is TGTGCCAGCTCCCCTCCTAGCGGGGGTGACGAGCAGTACTTC. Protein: CASSPPSGGDEQYF. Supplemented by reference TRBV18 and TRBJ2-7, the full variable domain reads NAGVMQNPRHLVRRRGQEARLRCSPMKGHSHVYWYRQLPEEGLKFMVYLQKENIIDESGMPKERFSAEFPKEGPSILRIQQVVRGDSAAYFCASSPPSGGDEQYFGPGTRLTVT.

The CDR3 region is CASSFVLDRNTEAFF. The CDR3 DNA follows: TGTGCCAGCAGTTTTGTTTTGGACAGAAACACTGAAGCTTTCTTT. V and J are TRBV28 and TRBJ1-1, with D maybe TRBD1 (6 bases). This CDR3 region has 15 residues. The germline CDR1 and CDR2 sequences are MDHEN and SYDVKM. The V end was cut by 3 bases, the J end by 2 bases, with 13 bases between.

CDR3 sequence: CASSELREGGYTF. CDR3 sequence (DNA): TGTGCCAGCAGTGAACTAAGGGAGGGTGGCTACACCTTC. This chain links TRBV2 with TRBJ1-2; D remains unclear. CDR1 and CDR2 (germline): SNHLY, FYNNEI. Trimming removed 2 bases at V and 7 bases at J, with 11 bases between. The CDR3 has 13 amino acids.